The 24 T cell receptor beta chains below come from one sample, sequenced in a study of blood T cells in healthy people across ages. A second PCR, run for roughly 6 to 11 cycles, used a sample-barcoded 5' primer plus a J-beta primer mix. TCRdb reprocessed the 5' RACE reads via MiXCR and lists one record per CDR3 protein. The profile shows 580,000 or so distinct CDR3 sequences, roughly 48% of them singletons. The sequenced material came from blood. The origin of the receptors is an older man in good health.

J is TRBJ1-4 and V is TRBV5-1; D is unclear. From germline, CDR1 is SGHRS and CDR2 YFSETQ. The CDR3 length is 13 residues. Trimming took off 4 bases at V and 6 bases at J, with 10 bases between the two ends. CDR3 nucleotides: TGCGCCAGCAGCCCGGAACCCGATGAAAAACTGTTTTTT. This codes for CASSPEPDEKLFF.

This chain's CDR3 is CASGTLNEKLFF. CDR3 nucleotide sequence: TGTGCCAGCGGGACCCTTAATGAAAAACTGTTTTTT. The chain carries TRBV6-6 and TRBJ1-4, with TRBD1 as a possible D gene (5 bases). Germline CDR1 and CDR2: MNHNY and SVGAGI (reference sequence). V was shortened by 8 bases and J by 4 bases, with 8 bases between the two germline ends. This CDR3 spans 12 amino acids.

The V gene is TRBV27, the J gene TRBJ1-2, with 9 bases lining up with TRBD1. In germline, CDR1 is MNHEY, CDR2 SMNVEV (reference sequence). Trimming removed 4 bases from V and 5 bases from J; junction bases left unmatched: 11. The CDR3 runs to 16 residues. Here the CDR3 reads CASSYSGTGLNYGYTF. In DNA form, the CDR3 reads TGTGCCAGCAGTTACTCTGGGACAGGGCTCAATTATGGCTACACCTTC.

This clonotype was observed a few times. A much more abundant neighbour one base away suggests this may be a read error. The rearrangement uses TRBV6-5 and TRBJ2-1, with TRBD2 matching over 8 bases. CDR3 length: 15 amino acids. V was clipped by 6 bases and J by 8 bases; unmatched bases: 12. CDR1 is MNHEY and CDR2 is SVGAGI in the germline V gene. The CDR3 spells CASSRSGRTWDEQFF. CDR3 DNA: TGTGCCAGCAGCCGAAGCGGGAGAACTTGGGATGAGCAGTTCTTC.

This rearrangement joins TRBV9 to TRBJ1-4; tentative D call: TRBD1 (6 bases). The CDR3 runs to 14 residues. With 2 bases removed from V and 10 bases from J, the gap between germline ends came to 15 bases. Germline CDR1 and CDR2: SGDLS and YYNGEE. The CDR3 here is CASSVGTGKGKLFF. The CDR3 coding sequence is TGTGCCAGCAGCGTCGGAACAGGGAAGGGAAAACTGTTTTTT.

The genes are TRBV20-1 and TRBJ2-5, with TRBD1 as a possible D gene (5 bases). Germline V lookup: CDR1 DFQATT, CDR2 SNEGSKA (reference sequence). The CDR3 spans 15 residues. Trimming pared 0 bases from V and 4 bases from J, leaving 15 bases between. The CDR3 reads CSARDLGLTAETQYF. The CDR3 nucleotides read TGCAGTGCTAGAGACTTGGGGCTAACGGCAGAGACCCAGTACTTC.

On this clonotype itself: Without the conserved terminal phenylalanine or tryptophan, this CDR3 likely stems from a read error. The DNA is left out, because the CDR3 cannot be placed on it with certainty; the CDR3 is given as TCRdb lists it. This chain uses TRBV6-5 with TRBJ2-5; the table's D call of TRBD1 was not tested on the DNA. The CDR3 length equals 13 residues, ends included. The V gene's germline CDR1 is MNHEY and CDR2 SVGAGI. The CDR3 spells CASSPSRWGDRYY.

This clonotype has only a few counts. The genes are TRBV29-1 and TRBJ2-7, with D possibly TRBD1 on 5 matching bases. The CDR3 runs 14 residues. Germline V lookup: CDR1 SQVTM, CDR2 ANQGSEA. V lost 1 base and J lost 10, with 20 bases in between. The CDR3 sequence is CSVEGGLSRRTQYF. The CDR3 nucleotides read TGCAGCGTTGAAGGGGGCCTCTCCCGGCGTACCCAGTACTTC.

This chain links TRBV7-8 with TRBJ1-5; possible D gene TRBD1, 6 bases. Germline V gene lookup returns CDR1 SGHVS and CDR2 FQNEAQ. V dropped 5 bases and J dropped 1 base, with 9 bases sitting between them. This CDR3 comprises 14 residues. As DNA, the CDR3 is TGTGCCAGCAGCCGAGACAGGAGCAATCAGCCCCAGCATTTT. This encodes CASSRDRSNQPQHF.

This clonotype was seen only a few times. This rearrangement joins TRBV20-1 to TRBJ1-1; D is undetermined. The V gene lost 3 bases and the J gene lost 2 bases, with 16 bases spanning the gap. The V gene's germline CDR1 is DFQATT and CDR2 SNEGSKA (reference sequence). This CDR3 is built from 15 residues. CDR3 in DNA: TGCAGTGCTAGCGGCACAGCCACGAAAAACACTGAAGCTTTCTTT. Translated: CSASGTATKNTEAFF.

The rearrangement joins TRBV7-2 to TRBJ2-1; possible D gene TRBD2, 5 bases. CDR3 length: 15 residues. The germline V gene encodes CDR1 SGHTA and CDR2 FQGNSA. V was clipped by 6 bases and J by 7 bases, with 19 bases between them. CDR3 bases: TGTGCCAGCAGTTTTGGTGGGAGTCGTCGGAATGAGCAGTTCTTC. Protein: CASSFGGSRRNEQFF.

This clonotype was observed a single time. V usage is TRBV28 and J usage is TRBJ2-7, with D tentatively TRBD1 or TRBD2 (6 bases each). This CDR3 is 18 amino acids long. Trimming left V 6 bases short and J 2 bases short, with 26 bases between. Germline V gene lookup returns CDR1 MDHEN and CDR2 SYDVKM. The CDR3 here is CASRTQGSVAARAYEQYF. The CDR3 nucleotides read TGTGCCAGCAGAACACAGGGATCCGTAGCGGCAAGGGCCTACGAGCAGTACTTC.

The rearrangement links TRBV25-1 to TRBJ2-6; the D is unclear. This CDR3 spans 15 amino acids. Trimming left V 2 bases short and J 3 bases short, with 8 bases between. CDR1 and CDR2 (germline): MGHDK, SYGVNS. The CDR3 sequence: CASSEPGFGANVLTF. The CDR3 bases are TGTGCCAGCAGTGAACCAGGCTTTGGGGCCAACGTCCTGACTTTC.

This clonotype was detected only a few times. The chain has TRBV6-2 or TRBV6-3 and TRBJ1-2, with D unclear. The CDR3 spans 14 residues. Trimming cost V 2 bases and J 8 bases, with 15 bases left between them. Germline V CDR1 and CDR2: MNHEY, SVGEGT. The chain's CDR3 is CASSYGLPSGGYTF. CDR3 bases: TGTGCCAGCAGTTACGGGCTACCTTCGGGAGGCTACACCTTC.

The chain has TRBV6-2 or TRBV6-3 and TRBJ1-1; D is ambiguous. V shed 0 bases and J shed 6 bases, with 5 bases lying between them. This CDR3 region has 12 residues. Germline V gives CDR1 MNHEY, CDR2 SVGEGT. The CDR3 loop reads CASSYSYAEAFF. The DNA for the CDR3 is TGTGCCAGCAGTTACTCTTACGCTGAAGCTTTCTTT.

The chain carries TRBV5-1 and TRBJ2-1; 14 bases are shared with TRBD2. Trimming took 4 bases from V and 0 from J; bases not matched to a gene: 12. The CDR3 contains 20 residues. Germline V gene sequence: CDR1 SGHRS, CDR2 YFSETQ. The chain's CDR3 is CASSTQTSGRAEPSYNEQFF. CDR3 sequence (DNA): TGCGCCAGCAGCACCCAGACTAGCGGGAGGGCCGAGCCCTCCTACAATGAGCAGTTCTTC.

The chain links TRBV27 to TRBJ2-7; 7 bases agree with TRBD1. Per germline, CDR1 MNHEY and CDR2 SMNVEV (reference sequence). Trimming removed 6 bases from V and 2 bases from J; junction bases left unmatched: 7. This CDR3 spans 14 amino acids. The CDR3 reads CASRKTGMTYEQYF. The CDR3 nucleotides read TGTGCCAGCAGGAAGACAGGGATGACCTACGAGCAGTACTTC.

The rearrangement uses TRBV6-2 or TRBV6-3 and TRBJ2-1; no firm D call. CDR3 length equals 15 residues. V dropped 6 bases and J dropped 12 bases, with 24 bases sitting between them. In germline, CDR1 is MNHEY, CDR2 SVGEGT. The CDR3 bases are TGTGCCAGCAGCCCTCATGCCCTCCCGGGCCCTGTGCAGTTCTTC. This gives the protein CASSPHALPGPVQFF.

This clonotype is a singleton in its sample. Sequence at one end of the junction differs from germline and may be a read error. The J gene is TRBJ1-4, the V gene TRBV7-9, with a weak D call TRBD1 (6 bases). The germline V gene has CDR1 SEHNR and CDR2 FQNEAQ (reference sequence). The CDR3 has 16 amino acids. The CDR3 here is CATLPGALRSKEKLFF. CDR3 DNA sequence: TGTGCCACCCTACCAGGGGCCCTGAGGTCTAAGGAAAAACTGTTTTTT.

This clonotype was counted between two and nine times. The rearrangement links TRBV9 to TRBJ2-1; D unresolved. Trimming left V 0 bases short and J 8 bases short, with 21 bases between. The length of the CDR3 is 17 residues. Per germline, CDR1 SGDLS and CDR2 YYNGEE. CDR3 nucleotides: TGTGCCAGCAGCGTAGCTCCCCCCACGGCTGGCAGCTATGAGCAGTTCTTC. This translates into CASSVAPPTAGSYEQFF.

This chain connects TRBV29-1 to TRBJ2-7; the match to TRBD2 covers 10 bases. Germline V lookup: CDR1 SQVTM, CDR2 ANQGSEA. This CDR3 region has 13 residues. CDR3 residues: CTLGASGRGEQYF. The CDR3 DNA reads as TGCACTCTTGGGGCTAGCGGGAGAGGAGAGCAGTACTTC.

The V gene is TRBV29-1, the J gene TRBJ2-7; D may correspond to TRBD1 or TRBD2 (6 bases each). V was shortened by 4 bases and J by 1 base, with 14 bases between the two germline ends. The germline gives CDR1 SQVTM, CDR2 ANQGSEA. CDR3 length: 14 residues. DNA for the CDR3: TGCAGCGTTGGGCCGACTAGGGGGTCCTACGAGCAGTACTTC. Amino acids: CSVGPTRGSYEQYF.

The CDR3 DNA reads TGTGCCAGCAGCAAAGCCCCCCTAGCGAGGAGCCCCAAGGACACAGATACGCAGTATTTT. Its protein is CASSKAPLARSPKDTDTQYF. The chain couples TRBV21-1 to TRBJ2-3; the table's D call, TRBD2, has no DNA check behind it. TRBV21-1 is given as a pseudogene. This CDR3 has 20 residues.

The chain couples TRBV12-5 to TRBJ2-5, with TRBD2 matching 8 bases. The V gene end was trimmed by 6 bases and the J gene end by 5 bases; junction bases not matched to a gene: 8. Germline-derived CDR1 and CDR2 are LGHNT and FRNRAP. The length of the CDR3 is 14 residues. The CDR3 sequence is CASGVSGDSETQYF. CDR3 nucleotide sequence: TGTGCTAGTGGGGTTAGCGGGGACTCGGAGACCCAGTACTTC. Full variable domain (rest looked up from reference TRBV12-5 and TRBJ2-5): DARVTQTPRHKVTEMGQEVTMRCQPILGHNTVFWYRQTMMQGLELLAYFRNRAPLDDSGMPKDRFSAEMPDATLATLKIQPSEPRDSAVYFCASGVSGDSETQYFGPGTRLLVL.